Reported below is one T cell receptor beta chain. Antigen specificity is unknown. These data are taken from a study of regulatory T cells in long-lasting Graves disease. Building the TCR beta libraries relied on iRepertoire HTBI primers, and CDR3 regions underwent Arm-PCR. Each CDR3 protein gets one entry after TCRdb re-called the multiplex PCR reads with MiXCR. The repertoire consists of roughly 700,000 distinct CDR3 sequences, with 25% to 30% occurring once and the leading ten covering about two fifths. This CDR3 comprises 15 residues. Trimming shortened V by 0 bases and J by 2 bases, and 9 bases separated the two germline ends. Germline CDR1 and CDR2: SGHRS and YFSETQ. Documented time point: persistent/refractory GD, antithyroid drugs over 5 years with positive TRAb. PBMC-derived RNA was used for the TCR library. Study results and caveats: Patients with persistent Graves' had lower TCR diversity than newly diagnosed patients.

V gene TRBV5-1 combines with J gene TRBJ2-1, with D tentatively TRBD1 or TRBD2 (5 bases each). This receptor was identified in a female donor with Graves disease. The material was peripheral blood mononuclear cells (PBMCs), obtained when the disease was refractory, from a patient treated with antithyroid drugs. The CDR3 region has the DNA TGCGCCAGCAGCTTGGATGGGACGCCCTACAATGAGCAGTTCTTC. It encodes CASSLDGTPYNEQFF.